These 19 T cell receptor beta chains were all obtained from the same sample, sequenced in a study of technical replicates of blood from a handful of donors. Profiled with immunoSEQ multiplex PCR; TCRdb holds only in-frame clones, not every one. The sample has roughly 81,000 clones; approximately 83% are singletons. The material sequenced was PBMCs. These TCRs come from a human donor in good health. Some clones in this sample may be carry-over from other donors' samples.

V gene TRBV7-8 combines with J gene TRBJ2-7; 7 nucleotides align to TRBD2. CDR3 length: 14 residues. V gave up 4 bases and J gave up 2 bases; unmatched junction bases: 5. Germline loops: CDR1 SGHVS, CDR2 FQNEAQ. The CDR3 loop reads CASSSSGYAYEQYF. The DNA for the CDR3 is TGTGCCAGCAGCTCTAGCGGCTATGCCTACGAGCAGTACTTC.

V gene TRBV6-5 combines with J gene TRBJ2-5; possible D gene TRBD2, 5 bases. V lost 6 bases, J lost 3 bases, and 11 bases lay in between. The CDR3 runs 13 residues. The germline CDR1 and CDR2 sequences are MNHEY and SVGAGI. In nucleotides, the CDR3 is TGTGCCAGCAGCCGAGGACTGGAAGAGACCCAGTACTTC. Protein sequence: CASSRGLEETQYF.

The rearrangement uses TRBV6-6 and TRBJ1-2, with D tentatively TRBD1 (5 bases). The CDR3 is 14 amino acids. Germline values: CDR1 MNHNY, CDR2 SVGAGI (reference sequence). With 0 bases removed from V and 6 bases from J, the gap between germline ends came to 11 bases. CDR3: CASSYSHAGDGYTF. CDR3 DNA: TGTGCCAGCAGTTACTCGCACGCGGGGGATGGCTACACCTTC.

In its sample, this clone was seen a few times. The chain uses TRBV18 and TRBJ1-2; D might be TRBD1 (5 bases). The V gene lost 3 bases and the J gene lost 2 bases, with 13 bases spanning the gap. This CDR3 has 15 residues. Germline V gives CDR1 KGHSH, CDR2 LQKENI. The chain's CDR3 is CASSPGGTMNYGYTF. The CDR3 bases are TGTGCCAGCTCACCGGGAGGGACTATGAACTATGGCTACACCTTC. The full variable domain, with the rest looked up from reference TRBV18 and TRBJ1-2, is NAGVMQNPRHLVRRRGQEARLRCSPMKGHSHVYWYRQLPEEGLKFMVYLQKENIIDESGMPKERFSAEFPKEGPSILRIQQVVRGDSAAYFCASSPGGTMNYGYTFGSGTRLTVV.

This sequence joins TRBV2 and TRBJ2-7; perhaps TRBD2 as D (5 bases). Trimming took off 2 bases at V and 7 bases at J, with 12 bases between the two ends. Germline loops: CDR1 SNHLY, CDR2 FYNNEI. The CDR3 runs 13 residues. The CDR3 DNA is TGTGCCAGCAGTGAATATAACGGGATTGAGCAGTACTTC. Amino acid sequence: CASSEYNGIEQYF. The full variable domain, completed using reference TRBV2 and TRBJ2-7, is EPEVTQTPSHQVTQMGQEVILRCVPISNHLYFYWYRQILGQKVEFLVSFYNNEISEKSEIFDDQFSVERPDGSNFTLKIRSTKLEDSAMYFCASSEYNGIEQYFGPGTRLTVT.

J is TRBJ2-1 and V is TRBV29-1; 8 bases map to TRBD2. V gave up 6 bases and J gave up 12 bases; unmatched junction bases: 13. Germline CDR1 and CDR2: SQVTM and ANQGSEA. The CDR3 runs 13 residues. The CDR3 coding sequence is TGCAGCGTGGAGCGGGGGACCCACTATGGGCAGTTCTTC. Encoded protein: CSVERGTHYGQFF.

The chain has TRBV6-6 and TRBJ2-1, with TRBD2 identical over 8 bases. The germline V gene has CDR1 MNHNY and CDR2 SVGAGI (reference sequence). The CDR3 loop spans 15 amino acids. The V and J ends lost 2 bases and 8 bases, in that order; junction bases with no gene match: 8. DNA of the CDR3: TGTGCCAGCAGTTACGGCGGGAGGCCGTTGCATGAGCAGTTCTTC. It yields the protein CASSYGGRPLHEQFF.

The sample holds a few counts of this clone. The chain uses TRBV5-1 and TRBJ1-6; no definite D call. With 0 bases removed from V and 8 bases from J, the gap between germline ends came to 12 bases. The CDR3 runs 15 residues. Per germline, CDR1 SGHRS and CDR2 YFSETQ. In DNA form, the CDR3 reads TGCGCCAGCAGCTTGGCCACCAGCGGCTATTCACCCCTCCACTTT. Protein sequence: CASSLATSGYSPLHF.

The chain carries TRBV11-2 and TRBJ2-1; a possible D gene is TRBD2 (7 bases). The CDR3 is made up of 14 amino acids. The germline V gene encodes CDR1 SGHAT and CDR2 FQNNGV. V gave up 5 bases and J gave up 4 bases, with 12 bases separating them. The CDR3 loop reads CASSTAGAYNEQFF. CDR3 nucleotide sequence: TGTGCCAGCAGCACCGCGGGGGCGTACAATGAGCAGTTCTTC.

This chain's CDR3 is CASSGGLDKQFF. The CDR3 nucleotides are TGTGCCAGCAGCGGGGGACTAGACAAGCAGTTCTTC. The V call is TRBV9, the J call TRBJ2-1, with 8 bases that match TRBD2. CDR3 length: 12 amino acids. V lost 3 bases and J lost 11; bases outside the gene matches: 4. The germline gives CDR1 SGDLS, CDR2 YYNGEE.

The rearrangement uses TRBV4-2 and TRBJ2-5; no firm D call. Germline lookup yields CDR1 LGHNA and CDR2 YNFKEQ. The CDR3 runs 12 residues. The V and J ends lost 0 bases and 6 bases respectively, with 5 bases between them. This CDR3 reads CASSQDEQTQYF. CDR3 nucleotide sequence: TGTGCCAGCAGCCAAGACGAGCAGACCCAGTACTTC.

Written as DNA, the CDR3 is TGTGCCAGCAGTGAGCTTGTCAGGGGCCTTAACTATGGCTACACCTTC. Translation gives CASSELVRGLNYGYTF. V and J are TRBV6-1 and TRBJ1-2, with D possibly matching TRBD1 (6 bases). Looked up from germline, CDR1 is MNHNS and CDR2 is SASEGT. The CDR3 runs 16 residues. Trimming stripped 3 bases from V and 1 base from J, with 15 bases between.

This clone was counted only a few times. The gene calls are TRBV6-6 and TRBJ2-5, with TRBD2 matching 9 bases. The CDR3 covers 15 residues. The V and J ends lost 7 bases and 4 bases, in that order; junction bases with no gene match: 10. Germline V gives CDR1 MNHNY, CDR2 SVGAGI (reference sequence). The CDR3 nucleotides are TGTGCCAGCACCTTTGCGGGGGGGCAAGGAGAGACCCAGTACTTC. Its protein product is CASTFAGGQGETQYF.

This clone was seen a handful of times. This rearrangement joins TRBV5-4 to TRBJ2-1; 10 bases fit TRBD2. This CDR3 contains 17 residues. J lost 6 bases, V lost 0 bases, and 9 bases had no gene match. Germline V gene lookup returns CDR1 SGHNT and CDR2 YYREEE (reference sequence). The CDR3 region has the DNA TGTGCCAGCAGCTTGGTATTAGCGGGGGGCCTAGGCAATGAGCAGTTCTTC. It translates to CASSLVLAGGLGNEQFF. The whole variable domain, remainder taken from reference TRBV5-4 and TRBJ2-1, is ETGVTQSPTHLIKTRGQQVTLRCSSQSGHNTVSWYQQALGQGPQFIFQYYREEENGRGNFPPRFSGLQFPNYSSELNVNALELDDSALYLCASSLVLAGGLGNEQFFGPGTRLTVL.

This rearrangement joins TRBV2 to TRBJ2-7; 8 bases agree with TRBD1. CDR3 size: 14 residues. Germline CDR1 is SNHLY and CDR2 is FYNNEI. Trimming took 6 bases from V and 7 from J; bases not matched to a gene: 11. CDR3 region: CASSLGQGAREQYF. CDR3 sequence (DNA): TGTGCCAGCAGCCTGGGCCAGGGGGCGAGGGAGCAGTACTTC.

The table lists this clone with a count of one. This rearrangement joins TRBV19 to TRBJ2-1, with D perhaps matching TRBD2 (6 bases). The CDR3 runs 15 residues. Germline lookup yields CDR1 LNHDA and CDR2 SQIVND (reference sequence). Trimming cost V 7 bases and J 6 bases, with 19 bases left between them. For the CDR3, the DNA is TGTGCCAGTACCTATACGGGACTTGTTACCAATGAGCAGTTCTTC. Translated: CASTYTGLVTNEQFF. Complete variable domain (other parts from reference TRBV19 and TRBJ2-1): DGGITQSPKYLFRKEGQNVTLSCEQNLNHDAMYWYRQDPGQGLRLIYYSQIVNDFQKGDIAEGYSVSREKKESFPLTVTSAQKNPTAFYLCASTYTGLVTNEQFFGPGTRLTVL.

The chain has TRBV29-1 and TRBJ2-1; maybe TRBD2 (6 bases). Germline CDR1 is SQVTM and CDR2 is ANQGSEA. Trimming stripped 3 bases from V and 6 bases from J, with 27 bases between. The length of the CDR3 is 18 residues. The CDR3 protein is CSVDHFWTMGVRGNEQFF. The CDR3 DNA follows: TGCAGCGTTGATCATTTTTGGACTATGGGGGTCCGGGGCAATGAGCAGTTCTTC.

The chain has TRBV7-7 and TRBJ2-1; 10 positions match TRBD2. From germline, CDR1 is SSHAT and CDR2 FNYEAQ (reference sequence). The CDR3 loop spans 13 amino acids. V dropped 5 bases and J dropped 7; count of bases not matched to a gene: 2. The chain's CDR3 is CASSTSGINEQFF. The DNA for the CDR3 is TGTGCCAGCAGCACTAGCGGGATTAATGAGCAGTTCTTC.

This clone appeared a single time. The rearrangement uses TRBV4-2 and TRBJ2-3; D unclear. This CDR3 is 15 amino acids long. The V end was cut by 1 base, the J end by 3 bases, with 11 bases between. In germline, CDR1 is LGHNA, CDR2 YNFKEQ. The DNA for the CDR3 is TGTGCCAGCAGCCAAGTGTCCCCGCGTACAGATACGCAGTATTTT. Translated, it gives CASSQVSPRTDTQYF.